Sequencing of this T cell receptor (beta chain) was carried out in a study of identical twins. A universal primer site came from template switching; cDNA carried unique molecular identifiers. TCRdb recomputed calls from the 5' RACE reads with MiXCR, one row per CDR3 protein. Seen here are 450,000 to 600,000 distinct CDR3 sequences, approximately 20% observed once, and the top ten hold roughly 0.5%. This clonotype was counted only a few times. Its specificity is unknown. Study findings and constraints: With monozygotic twins, out-of-frame TCR alpha sharing exceeded what models estimated.

CDR3 size: 16 residues. Germline CDR1 reads SEHNR; CDR2 reads FQNEAQ (reference sequence). The V and J ends lost 1 base and 1 base, in that order; junction bases with no gene match: 5. A further study also used this sample, focusing on yellow fever vaccine responses in identical twins. According to that study: The T cell response to vaccination in identical twins was reportedly partly convergent and partly personalized.

The TCR originated in a woman between 18 and 29 years old in good health. Material for sequencing was CD4+ T cells sorted from blood. The chain recombines TRBV7-9 with TRBJ2-5; 8 nucleotides align to TRBD2. CDR3 in DNA: TGTGCCAGCAGCTTAGGAGCTAGCGGGCTCCAAGAGACCCAGTACTTC. This translates into CASSLGASGLQETQYF. Looking up the rest from reference TRBV7-9 and TRBJ2-5 gives the full variable domain: DTGVSQNPRHKITKRGQNVTFRCDPISEHNRLYWYRQTLGQGPEFLTYFQNEAQLEKSRLLSDRFSAERPKGSFSTLEIQRTEQGDSAMYLCASSLGASGLQETQYFGPGTRLLVL.